This TCR beta chain was sequenced during a study of identical twins. In germline, CDR1 is LNHDA, CDR2 SQIVND (reference sequence). The CDR3 has 16 amino acids. V gave up 7 bases and J gave up 6 bases; unmatched junction bases: 15. This clonotype came up a few times. After template switching added a universal primer site, the resulting cDNA carried unique molecular identifiers. TCRdb re-called the 5' RACE reads through MiXCR, storing one row per CDR3 protein. The profile shows 750,000 to 950,000 distinct CDR3 sequences, roughly 12% of them singletons. Another study also made use of these data, one on yellow fever vaccine responses in identical twins. That work contributes: Twins' vaccine T cell response reportedly gave the appearance of partial convergence and partial personalization.

This receptor was taken from a woman in her late teens or twenties in good health. The source material was PBMCs. The chain has TRBV19 and TRBJ1-1, with TRBD1 matching over 9 bases. The CDR3: CASTRLSGTGSPEAFF. CDR3 DNA: TGTGCCAGTACTCGGCTGTCCGGGACAGGGAGCCCTGAAGCTTTCTTT.